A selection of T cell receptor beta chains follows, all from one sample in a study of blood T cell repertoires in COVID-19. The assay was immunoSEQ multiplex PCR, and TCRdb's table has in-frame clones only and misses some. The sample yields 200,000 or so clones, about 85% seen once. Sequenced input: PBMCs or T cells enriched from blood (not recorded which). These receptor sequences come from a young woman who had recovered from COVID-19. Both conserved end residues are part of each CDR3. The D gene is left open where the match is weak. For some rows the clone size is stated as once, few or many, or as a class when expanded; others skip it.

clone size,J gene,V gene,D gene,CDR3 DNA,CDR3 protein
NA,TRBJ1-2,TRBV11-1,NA,TGTGCCAGCAGCTTATCCGAGAACTATGGCTACACCTTC,CASSLSENYGYTF
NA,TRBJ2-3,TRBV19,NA,TGTGCCAGTAGTACCCTCCCTGGAGGTAGCGGAACCTTCACAGATACGCAGTATTTT,CASSTLPGGSGTFTDTQYF
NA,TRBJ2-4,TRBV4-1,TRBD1,TGCGCCAGCAGCCAACTCCGACAGGGAAGTCAGTACTTC,CASSQLRQGSQYF
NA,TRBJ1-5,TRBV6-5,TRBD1,TGTGCCAGCAGTTACACGCCAGGACAGGGGAGTCAGCCCCAGCATTTT,CASSYTPGQGSQPQHF
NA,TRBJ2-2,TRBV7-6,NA,TGTGCCAGCAGCCCCCGGACAGCTTATGCGGTGACCGGGGAGCTGTTTTTT,CASSPRTAYAVTGELFF
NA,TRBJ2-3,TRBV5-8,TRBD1,TGTGCCAGCAGCCGGACAGGGGCTAGCACAGATACGCAGTATTTT,CASSRTGASTDTQYF
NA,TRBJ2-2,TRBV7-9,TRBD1,TGTGCCAGCAGCAAAGGGACAGGGGGGACCGGGGAGCTGTTTTTT,CASSKGTGGTGELFF
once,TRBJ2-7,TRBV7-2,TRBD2,TGTGCCAGCAGCCTCCTCACTAGCGGGGGTCCCAATTACGAGCAGTACTTC,CASSLLTSGGPNYEQYF
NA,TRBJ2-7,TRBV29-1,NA,TGCAGCGTTGTATTTGTTTACGAGCAGTACTTC,CSVVFVYEQYF
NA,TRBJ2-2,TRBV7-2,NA,TGTGCCAGCAGCTCCAGTTGGCACACCGGGGAGCTGTTTTTT,CASSSSWHTGELFF
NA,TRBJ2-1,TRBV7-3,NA,TGTGCCAGCAGCTTATACGCGGGCAGCTTCAATGAGCAGTTCTTC,CASSLYAGSFNEQFF
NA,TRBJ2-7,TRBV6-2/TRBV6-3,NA,TGTGCCAGCAGTTACGCAGTCTACGAGCAGTACTTC,CASSYAVYEQYF
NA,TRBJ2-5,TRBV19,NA,TGTGCCAGTAGTATCTCCAATTGGTTGGGGAGTGAGACCCAGTACTTC,CASSISNWLGSETQYF
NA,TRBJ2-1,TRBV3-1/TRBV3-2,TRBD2,TGTGCCAGCAGCCCCCAGCGGGGGCAGTCGGATGAGCAGTTCTTC,CASSPQRGQSDEQFF
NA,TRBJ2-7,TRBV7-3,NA,TGTGCCAGCAGCCCCGGGACTGGCGCCTACGAGCAGTACTTC,CASSPGTGAYEQYF
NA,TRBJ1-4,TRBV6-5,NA,TGTGCCAGCAGTCAGGGGAATAATGAAAAACTGTTTTTT,CASSQGNNEKLFF
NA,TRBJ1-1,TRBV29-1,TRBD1,TGCAGCGTTGATTTGCGCAGGGGGCGTACTGAAGCTTTCTTT,CSVDLRRGRTEAFF
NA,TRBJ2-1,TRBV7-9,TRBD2,TGTGCCAGCAGCTTGGGACTACTCCGGAATGAGCAGTTCTTC,CASSLGLLRNEQFF
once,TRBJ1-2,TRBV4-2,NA,TGTGCCAGCAGCCAAGGTGCGGGGTACACCTTC,CASSQGAGYTF
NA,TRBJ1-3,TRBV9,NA,TGTGCCAGCAGCGGACAGATGGTCGGAAACACCATATATTTT,CASSGQMVGNTIYF
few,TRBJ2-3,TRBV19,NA,TGTGCCAGTAGCTCCGGAGGGCCAGAAACTAGCACAGATACGCAGTATTTT,CASSSGGPETSTDTQYF
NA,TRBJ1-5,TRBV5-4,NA,TGTGCCAGCAGCATTGGAGGGGTACAGCCCCAGCATTTT,CASSIGGVQPQHF
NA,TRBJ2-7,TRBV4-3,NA,TGCGCCAGCAGCCAAGAGCAAGACATCTACGAGCAGTACTTC,CASSQEQDIYEQYF
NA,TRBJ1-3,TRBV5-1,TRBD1,TGCGCCAGCACGACAGGGGGCTCTGGAAACACCATATATTTT,CASTTGGSGNTIYF
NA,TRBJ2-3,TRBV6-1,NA,TGTGCCAGCAGTGTACGCCTCAGAGTATGGGGCGCGGATACGCAGTATTTT,CASSVRLRVWGADTQYF
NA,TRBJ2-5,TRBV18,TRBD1,TGTGCCAGCTCGCCGACAGGGGCCCAAGAGACCCAGTACTTC,CASSPTGAQETQYF
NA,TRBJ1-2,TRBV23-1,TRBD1,TGCGCCAGCAGTCCCCGTCCGGGACAGGGAACCCAAGGGAGCTACACCTTC,CASSPRPGQGTQGSYTF
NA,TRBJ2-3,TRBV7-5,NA,TGTGCCAGAAGCTTATTGGGCGACCGACCAGATACGCAGTATTTT,CARSLLGDRPDTQYF
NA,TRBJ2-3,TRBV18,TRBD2,TGTGCCAGCTCCCAGTGGAGCGGGGGGGCCGGCACAGATACGCAGTATTTT,CASSQWSGGAGTDTQYF
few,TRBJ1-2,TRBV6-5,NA,TGTGCCAGCAGTCCGAATTTACAGGGACATGGCTACACCTTC,CASSPNLQGHGYTF
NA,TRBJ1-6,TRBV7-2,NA,TGTGCCAGCAGTTACCTGGACAGATCTAATTCACCCCTCCACTTT,CASSYLDRSNSPLHF
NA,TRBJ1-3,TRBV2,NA,TGTGCCAGCAATCCAGGGGTCTCCGGAAACACCATATATTTT,CASNPGVSGNTIYF
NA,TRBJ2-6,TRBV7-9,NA,TGTGCCAGCAGCCAAGACACGCTCCGCTCTGGGGCCAACGTCCTGACTTTC,CASSQDTLRSGANVLTF
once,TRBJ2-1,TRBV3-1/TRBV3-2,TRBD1,TGTGCCAGCAGCCAAATGGGACAGGGGGGAGCTGAGCAGTTCTTC,CASSQMGQGGAEQFF
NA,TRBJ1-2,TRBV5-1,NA,TGCGCCAGCAGCGAAGGGGTAGGGTATGGCTACACCTTC,CASSEGVGYGYTF
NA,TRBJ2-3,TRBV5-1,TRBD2,TGCGCCAGCAGCACCCTAGCGGGGGGTGCGACAGATACGCAGTATTTT,CASSTLAGGATDTQYF
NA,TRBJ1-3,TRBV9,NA,TGTGCCAGCAGCGTAGCTACGGGAGGAAACACCATATATTTT,CASSVATGGNTIYF
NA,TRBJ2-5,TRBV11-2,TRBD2,TGTGCCAGCAGCTTCGCCCCACTAGCGGGGGCCCAAGAGACCCAGTACTTC,CASSFAPLAGAQETQYF
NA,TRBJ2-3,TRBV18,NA,TGTGCCAGCTCACCTGGGATGACAGGAAGCACAGATACGCAGTATTTT,CASSPGMTGSTDTQYF
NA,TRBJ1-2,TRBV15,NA,TGTGCCACCAGCAGAGATAGAGACTATGGCTACACCTTC,CATSRDRDYGYTF
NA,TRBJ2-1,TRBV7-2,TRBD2,TGTGCCAGCAGCTTACACTTGGCGGGGGGTTTCAATGAGCAGTTCTTC,CASSLHLAGGFNEQFF
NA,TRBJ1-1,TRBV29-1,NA,TGCAGCGTTGGAGGCAGTAACACTGAAGCTTTCTTT,CSVGGSNTEAFF
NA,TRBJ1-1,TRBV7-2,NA,TGTGCCAGCAGCTTAGTATCAGTTGAAGCTTTCTTT,CASSLVSVEAFF
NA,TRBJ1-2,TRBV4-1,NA,TGCGCCAGCAGCCAAACCGGGAGAGACTATGGCTACACCTTC,CASSQTGRDYGYTF
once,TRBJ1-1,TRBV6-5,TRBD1,TGTGCCAGCAGCGGGGGACAGTACACTGAAGCTTTCTTT,CASSGGQYTEAFF
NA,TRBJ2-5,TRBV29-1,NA,TGCAGCGCGGGAACAGGGTCCTCGGAGACCCAGTACTTC,CSAGTGSSETQYF